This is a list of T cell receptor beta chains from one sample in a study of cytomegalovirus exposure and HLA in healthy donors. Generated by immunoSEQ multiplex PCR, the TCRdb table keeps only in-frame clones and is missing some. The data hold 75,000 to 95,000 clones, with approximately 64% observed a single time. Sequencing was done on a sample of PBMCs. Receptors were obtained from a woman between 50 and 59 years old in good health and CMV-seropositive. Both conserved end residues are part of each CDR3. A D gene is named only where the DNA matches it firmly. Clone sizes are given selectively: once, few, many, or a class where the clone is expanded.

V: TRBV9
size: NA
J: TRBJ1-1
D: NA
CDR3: CASSAPGHNTEAFF
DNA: TGTGCCAGCAGCGCACCGGGACACAACACTGAAGCTTTCTTT

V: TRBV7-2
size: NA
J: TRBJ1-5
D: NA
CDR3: CASSLGKYRRCLSNQPQHF
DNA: TGTGCCAGCAGCTTAGGTAAGTACAGGAGATGTTTGAGCAATCAGCCCCAGCATTTT

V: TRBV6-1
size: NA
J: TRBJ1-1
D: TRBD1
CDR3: CASSVTGAAGGTEAFF
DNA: TGTGCCAGCAGTGTGACAGGGGCCGCGGGTGGGACTGAAGCTTTCTTT

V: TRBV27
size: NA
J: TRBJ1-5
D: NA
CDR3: CASSLLASNQPQHF
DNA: TGTGCCAGCAGTTTATTGGCTAGCAATCAGCCCCAGCATTTT

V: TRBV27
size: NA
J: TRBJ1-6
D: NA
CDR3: CASSLGGPSPLHF
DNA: TGTGCCAGCAGTTTGGGGGGGCCTTCACCCCTCCACTTT

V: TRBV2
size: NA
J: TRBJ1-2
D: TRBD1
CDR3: CASSVRTRGNAGYTF
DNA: TGTGCCAGCAGTGTGAGAACCAGGGGGAATGCTGGCTACACCTTC

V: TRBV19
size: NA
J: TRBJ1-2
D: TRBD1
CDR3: CASSTGQGANGYTF
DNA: TGTGCCAGTAGTACGGGACAGGGGGCGAATGGCTACACCTTC

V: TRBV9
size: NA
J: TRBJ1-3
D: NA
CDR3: CASSANFGNTIYF
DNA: TGTGCCAGCAGCGCAAATTTCGGAAACACCATATATTTT

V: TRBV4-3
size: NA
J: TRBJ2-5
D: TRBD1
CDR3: CASSQGYRGETQYF
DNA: TGCGCCAGCAGCCAAGGGTACAGGGGTGAGACCCAGTACTTC

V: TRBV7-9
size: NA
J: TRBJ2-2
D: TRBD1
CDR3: CASSEVGTVLFF
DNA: TGTGCCAGCAGCGAGGTGGGGACAGTGCTGTTTTTT

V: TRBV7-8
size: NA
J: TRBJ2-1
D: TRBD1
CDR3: CASSFYRGQDYNEQFF
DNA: TGTGCCAGCAGCTTCTATCGGGGACAGGATTACAATGAGCAGTTCTTC

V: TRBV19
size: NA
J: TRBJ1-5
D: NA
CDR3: CASKPGGKNYQPQHF
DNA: TGTGCCAGTAAGCCGGGGGGCAAGAACTATCAGCCCCAGCATTTT

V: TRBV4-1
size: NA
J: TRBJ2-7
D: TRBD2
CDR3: CASSQDPGLAGSEQYF
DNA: TGCGCCAGCAGCCAAGATCCGGGACTAGCGGGTTCCGAGCAGTACTTC

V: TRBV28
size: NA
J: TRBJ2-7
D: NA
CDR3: CASSLNTVSSYEQYF
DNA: TGTGCCAGCAGTTTAAATACAGTTAGCTCCTACGAGCAGTACTTC

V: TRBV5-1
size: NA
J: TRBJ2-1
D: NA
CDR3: CASRWGTAGYNEQFF
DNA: TGCGCCAGCAGGTGGGGGACAGCGGGCTACAATGAGCAGTTCTTC

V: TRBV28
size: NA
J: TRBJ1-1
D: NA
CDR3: CASSLAGGNTEAFF
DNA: TGTGCCAGCAGTTTAGCGGGGGGGAACACTGAAGCTTTCTTT

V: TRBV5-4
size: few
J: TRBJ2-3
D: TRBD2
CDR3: CASSSGLDLENTQYF
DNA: TGTGCCAGCAGCTCGGGACTAGACCTTGAGAATACGCAGTATTTT

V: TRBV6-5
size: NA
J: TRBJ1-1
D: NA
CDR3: CASKFLVESTEAFF
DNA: TGTGCCAGCAAGTTTTTGGTCGAGAGCACTGAAGCTTTCTTT

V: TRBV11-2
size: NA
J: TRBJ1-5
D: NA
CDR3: CASSLVQGQPQHF
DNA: TGTGCCAGCAGCTTAGTTCAGGGCCAGCCCCAGCATTTT

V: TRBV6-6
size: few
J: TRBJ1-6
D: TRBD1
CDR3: CASRAGTGVNSPLHF
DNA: TGTGCCAGCAGAGCCGGGACAGGGGTAAATTCACCCCTCCACTTT

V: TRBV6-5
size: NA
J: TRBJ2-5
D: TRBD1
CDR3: CASSYGQGAQETQYF
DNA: TGTGCCAGCAGTTACGGGCAGGGGGCACAAGAGACCCAGTACTTC

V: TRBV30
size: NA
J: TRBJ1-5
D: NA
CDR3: CAWNRGGEQPQHF
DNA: TGTGCCTGGAACCGAGGGGGGGAACAGCCCCAGCATTTT

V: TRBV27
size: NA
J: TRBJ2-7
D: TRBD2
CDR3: CASSLSSGVAYEQYF
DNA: TGTGCCAGCAGTTTATCTAGCGGGGTCGCCTACGAGCAGTACTTC

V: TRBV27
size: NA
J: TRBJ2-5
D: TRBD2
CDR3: CASRLAGEETQYF
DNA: TGTGCCAGCAGACTAGCGGGGGAAGAGACCCAGTACTTC

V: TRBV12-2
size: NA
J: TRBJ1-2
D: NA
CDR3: CASRSNDRVGGYTF
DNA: TGTGCAAGTCGCTCGAACGACAGGGTGGGGGGCTACACCTTC

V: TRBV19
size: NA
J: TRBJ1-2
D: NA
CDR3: CASTSYDNYGYTF
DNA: TGTGCCAGTACCTCCTACGATAACTATGGCTACACCTTC

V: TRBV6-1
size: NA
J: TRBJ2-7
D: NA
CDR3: CASARYEQYF
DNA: TGTGCCAGCGCGAGATACGAGCAGTACTTC

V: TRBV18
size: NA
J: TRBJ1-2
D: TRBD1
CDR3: CASSPLGQGDYGYTF
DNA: TGTGCCAGCTCACCACTGGGACAGGGGGACTATGGCTACACCTTC

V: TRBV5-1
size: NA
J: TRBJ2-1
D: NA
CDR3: CASSFLPGHSYNEQFF
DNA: TGCGCCAGCAGCTTCCTCCCGGGACACAGCTACAATGAGCAGTTCTTC

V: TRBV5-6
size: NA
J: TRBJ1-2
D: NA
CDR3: CASTNPGIGNYGYTF
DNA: TGTGCCAGCACCAACCCGGGGATCGGGAACTATGGCTACACCTTC

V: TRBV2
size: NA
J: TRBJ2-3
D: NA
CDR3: CASRGRAGGTDTQYF
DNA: TGTGCCAGCAGAGGCCGGGCCGGGGGCACAGATACGCAGTATTTT

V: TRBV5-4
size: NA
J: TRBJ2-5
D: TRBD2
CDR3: CASSLTGLAGTETQYF
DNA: TGTGCCAGCAGCTTGACAGGACTAGCGGGTACAGAGACCCAGTACTTC

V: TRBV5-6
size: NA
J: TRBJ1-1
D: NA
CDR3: CASSSETQGEAFF
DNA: TGTGCCAGCAGCTCCGAGACACAGGGAGAAGCTTTCTTT

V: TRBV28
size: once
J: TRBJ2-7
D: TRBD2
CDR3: CASSLGAVVAGGAAISYEQYF
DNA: TGTGCCAGCAGTTTAGGTGCGGTAGTAGCGGGGGGCGCCGCAATCTCCTACGAGCAGTACTTC

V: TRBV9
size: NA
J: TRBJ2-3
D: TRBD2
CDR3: CASTSGGTSTDTQYF
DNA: TGTGCCAGCACAAGCGGGGGGACTAGCACAGATACGCAGTATTTT

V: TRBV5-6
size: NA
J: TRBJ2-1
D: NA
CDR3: CASSHRTYYNEQFF
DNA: TGTGCCAGCAGCCACCGGACTTACTACAATGAGCAGTTCTTC

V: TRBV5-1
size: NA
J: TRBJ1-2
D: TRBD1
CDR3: CASSYGGATGAYGYTF
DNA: TGCGCCAGCAGCTATGGAGGAGCCACAGGGGCTTATGGCTACACCTTC

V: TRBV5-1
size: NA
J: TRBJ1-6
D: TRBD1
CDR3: CASSLGQGFNSPLHF
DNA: TGCGCCAGCAGCTTGGGACAGGGGTTTAATTCACCCCTCCACTTT

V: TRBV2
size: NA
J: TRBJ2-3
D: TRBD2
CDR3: CASSGLAGRGAPDTQYF
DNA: TGTGCCAGCAGTGGGCTAGCGGGGAGGGGGGCGCCAGATACGCAGTATTTT

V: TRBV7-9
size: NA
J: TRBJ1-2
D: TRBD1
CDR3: CASSLEGQGGTRGYTF
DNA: TGTGCCAGCAGCTTAGAGGGACAGGGAGGGACCCGTGGCTACACCTTC

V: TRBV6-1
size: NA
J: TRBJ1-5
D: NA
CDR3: CASSELGRSGQPQHF
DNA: TGTGCCAGCAGTGAACTGGGGCGGTCAGGACAGCCCCAGCATTTT

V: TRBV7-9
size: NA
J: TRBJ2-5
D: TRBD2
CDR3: CASSPTSGEIIGETQYF
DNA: TGTGCCAGCAGCCCGACTAGCGGGGAAATCATAGGGGAGACCCAGTACTTC

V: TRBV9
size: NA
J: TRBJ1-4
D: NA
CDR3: CASSESDGELFF
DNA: TGTGCCAGCAGCGAGTCCGACGGGGAACTGTTTTTT

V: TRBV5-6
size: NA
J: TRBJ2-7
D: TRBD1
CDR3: CASSLTGVVYEQYF
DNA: TGTGCCAGCAGCTTGACAGGGGTAGTTTACGAGCAGTACTTC

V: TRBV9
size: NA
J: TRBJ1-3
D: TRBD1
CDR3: CASSVAQGAQGNTIYF
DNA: TGTGCCAGCAGCGTCGCACAGGGGGCGCAAGGAAACACCATATATTTT

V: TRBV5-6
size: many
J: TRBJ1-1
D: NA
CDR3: CASSLVGGFEAFF
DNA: TGTGCCAGCAGCCTTGTTGGCGGTTTTGAAGCTTTCTTT

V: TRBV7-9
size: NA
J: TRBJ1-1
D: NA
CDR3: CASSLDPGRKNTEAFF
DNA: TGTGCCAGCAGCTTAGATCCAGGGAGGAAAAACACTGAAGCTTTCTTT

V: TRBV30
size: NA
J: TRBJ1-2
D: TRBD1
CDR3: CAWDRGQGYTF
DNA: TGTGCCTGGGACAGGGGCCAAGGCTACACCTTC

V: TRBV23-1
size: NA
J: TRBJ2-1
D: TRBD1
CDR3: CASSHNRDRVLHEQFF
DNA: TGCGCCAGCAGCCACAACCGGGACAGGGTACTCCATGAGCAGTTCTTC

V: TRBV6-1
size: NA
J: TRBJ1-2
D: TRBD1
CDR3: CASSVGAGTGQSYGYTF
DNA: TGTGCCAGCAGTGTGGGGGCAGGGACAGGGCAGTCATATGGCTACACCTTC

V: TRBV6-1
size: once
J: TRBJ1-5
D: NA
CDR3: CASSEVGGRGYYSNQPQHF
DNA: TGTGCCAGCAGTGAAGTCGGTGGCAGGGGATATTATAGCAATCAGCCCCAGCATTTT

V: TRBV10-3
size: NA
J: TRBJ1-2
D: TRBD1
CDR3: CAIRRTGGLYGYTF
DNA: TGTGCCATCAGGCGGACAGGTGGGCTCTATGGCTACACCTTC

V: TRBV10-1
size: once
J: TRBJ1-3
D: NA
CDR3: CASRKARILLSSSGNTIYF
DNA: TGCGCCAGCAGGAAAGCACGCATTCTCCTATCTTCCTCTGGAAACACCATATATTTT

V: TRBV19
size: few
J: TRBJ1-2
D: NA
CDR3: CASSPDTNYGYTF
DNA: TGTGCCAGTAGCCCGGACACTAACTATGGCTACACCTTC

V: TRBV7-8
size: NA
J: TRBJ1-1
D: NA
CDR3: CASSLGTGNTEAFF
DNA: TGTGCCAGCAGCTTAGGCACGGGGAACACTGAAGCTTTCTTT